These 7 T cell receptor beta chains came from one sample sequenced in a study of beta chain features in type 1 diabetes. Isolated RNA was reverse transcribed in full, so expressed TCRB transcripts were sequenced. Profiled with immunoSEQ multiplex PCR; TCRdb holds only in-frame clones, not every one. The sample includes roughly 240,000 clones, around 68% of them seen just once. The sequencing input was naive CD4+ T cells from blood. Source of these receptors: a man younger than 40 in good health.

The chain couples TRBV29-1 to TRBJ2-7, with 7 bases that match TRBD2. Germline loops: CDR1 SQVTM, CDR2 ANQGSEA. The CDR3 has 13 residues. V was pared by 0 bases and J by 3 bases, with 2 bases of the junction left unmatched. This chain's CDR3 is CSVEEGGIYEQYF. The CDR3 coding sequence is TGCAGCGTTGAAGAGGGAGGGATCTACGAGCAGTACTTC.

This chain connects TRBV14 to TRBJ2-1; D gene ambiguous. CDR1 SGHDN and CDR2 FVKESK come from the germline V gene. Trimming pared 1 base from V and 15 bases from J, leaving 16 bases between. CDR3 length equals 13 residues. The CDR3 sequence: CASSQGAAARAFF. CDR3 DNA: TGTGCCAGCAGCCAAGGAGCAGCAGCTCGAGCGTTCTTC.

This chain joins TRBV28 and TRBJ2-1; tentative D call: TRBD1 (5 bases). From germline, CDR1 is MDHEN and CDR2 SYDVKM. The CDR3 runs 15 residues. V dropped 5 bases and J dropped 8 bases, with 19 bases sitting between them. The CDR3 sequence is CASSPSGRVPDEQFF. The CDR3 nucleotides are TGTGCCAGCAGTCCCTCAGGCAGGGTTCCGGATGAGCAGTTCTTC. The whole variable domain, filled in from reference TRBV28 and TRBJ2-1, reads DVKVTQSSRYLVKRTGEKVFLECVQDMDHENMFWYRQDPGLGLRLIYFSYDVKMKEKGDIPEGYSVSREKKERFSLILESASTNQTSMYLCASSPSGRVPDEQFFGPGTRLTVL.

The gene calls are TRBV30 and TRBJ2-1, with 14 bases fitting TRBD2. The CDR3 has 14 residues. Germline V gives CDR1 GTSNPN, CDR2 SVGIG (reference sequence). The ends lost 2 bases at V and 9 bases at J; junction bases unmatched: 3. The CDR3, as DNA: TGTGCCTGGAGTCTCGGACTAGCGGGAGGTGAGCAGTTCTTC. As protein: CAWSLGLAGGEQFF.

J is TRBJ1-1 and V is TRBV29-1, with a weak D call TRBD1 (5 bases). Germline lookup yields CDR1 SQVTM and CDR2 ANQGSEA. This CDR3 spans 16 amino acids. The V end was cut by 2 bases, the J end by 4 bases, with 20 bases between. The CDR3 sequence: CSVESAGSISGTEAFF. The DNA for the CDR3 is TGCAGCGTTGAAAGCGCAGGGAGCATATCGGGCACTGAAGCTTTCTTT.

The genes are TRBV19 and TRBJ2-1; 9 bases fit TRBD2. Germline CDR1 reads LNHDA; CDR2 reads SQIVND (reference sequence). The CDR3 runs to 15 residues. The trim removed 1 base at V and 7 bases at J, leaving 5 bases unmatched. CDR3 bases: TGTGCCAGTAGTATAGTGGTTCTAGCGGGAAATGAGCAGTTCTTC. Amino acids: CASSIVVLAGNEQFF. Full variable domain (remainder filled in from reference TRBV19 and TRBJ2-1): DGGITQSPKYLFRKEGQNVTLSCEQNLNHDAMYWYRQDPGQGLRLIYYSQIVNDFQKGDIAEGYSVSREKKESFPLTVTSAQKNPTAFYLCASSIVVLAGNEQFFGPGTRLTVL.

The chain has TRBV30 and TRBJ1-2; no reliable D call. Germline CDR1 and CDR2: GTSNPN and SVGIG (reference sequence). The CDR3 has 13 residues. V lost 3 bases, J lost 0 bases, and 8 bases lay in between. The CDR3 sequence: CAWSDLPNYGYTF. In nucleotides, the CDR3 is TGTGCCTGGAGCGACCTTCCTAACTATGGCTACACCTTC.